This T cell receptor beta chain was sequenced during a study of cytomegalovirus exposure and HLA in healthy donors (dated 2017 in TCRdb). For the study in its entirety: According to a later analysis, one platform produced both the 110 or so validation repertoires and the 700 or so repertoires of the first cohort. The study aimed to test whether signatures of past pathogen exposure could be identified by cataloging public T cell receptors. A separate validation cohort of 90 to 150 different subjects was used in addition to the approximately 610-subject first cohort. High-throughput TCR immunosequencing, statistical association of individual TCRs with disease status, and machine learning were combined to predict cytomegalovirus infection status. Results and caveats for the whole study, not just this receptor: The authors suggested that the approach could potentially be generalized to other disease states and immunological phenotypes. A few of the identified cytomegalovirus-associated TCR beta chains were confirmed in vitro to be specific for cytomegalovirus antigens. A later analysis had no HLA typing for the validation cohort, so co-occurrence there was scored across all 130 or so repertoires. Cytomegalovirus status was reported to be diagnosed by the classifier with high specificity and sensitivity in both the original and validation cohorts. In the study, approximately 160 TCR beta chains were listed as associated with cytomegalovirus. In a later analysis, TCRs clustered in the first cohort were found to also tend to co-occur in the 120 validation repertoires, with roughly 93% of cluster scores above 0. Most TCR sequences were observed very rarely across donors, whereas some public TCRs were present in many individuals.

After removal of 2 bases from V and 3 bases from J, the junction retains 7 bases not matched to a gene. The CDR3 contains 16 residues, cysteine and phenylalanine counted. CDR3 DNA only is kept here, 48 bases in frame from base 1. The germline V gene (reference sequence) provides CDR1 MNHNY and CDR2 SVGAGI. The library came from the immunoSEQ multiplex PCR assay. Per the original workflow: A statistical classification framework was developed to diagnose cytomegalovirus status using the catalog of TCR beta chain sequences. The table was pulled from immuneACCESS by TCRdb, which kept in-frame rearrangements only. Such tables lose some clones; where checked, under half of the loss comes from unresolved V genes, and the rest has no known cause. D and trimming were read from the DNA, whereas the V and J calls and clone size are those reported in that table. This sample has 90,000 to 150,000 clones in its table, and around 88% of those were observed once. About 1.8% of the sample is held by the ten biggest clonotypes.

Comments on this clone: No antigen is known for it. Base-call qualities are not available, and no considerably larger clone is one nucleotide away.

Donors formed part of the validation cohort, which comprised 120 subjects and was distinct from the first cohort of under 750 subjects. The chain couples TRBV6-6 to TRBJ1-5; 7 of the junction bases match TRBD1. The sequenced sample was PBMCs. The clonotype originates from a man between 18 and 29 years old in good health and CMV-seronegative. The CDR3 region has the sequence CASSYRGQEYNQPQHF. The nucleotide sequence is TGTGCCAGCAGTTACAGAGGACAGGAGTACAATCAGCCCCAGCATTTT.